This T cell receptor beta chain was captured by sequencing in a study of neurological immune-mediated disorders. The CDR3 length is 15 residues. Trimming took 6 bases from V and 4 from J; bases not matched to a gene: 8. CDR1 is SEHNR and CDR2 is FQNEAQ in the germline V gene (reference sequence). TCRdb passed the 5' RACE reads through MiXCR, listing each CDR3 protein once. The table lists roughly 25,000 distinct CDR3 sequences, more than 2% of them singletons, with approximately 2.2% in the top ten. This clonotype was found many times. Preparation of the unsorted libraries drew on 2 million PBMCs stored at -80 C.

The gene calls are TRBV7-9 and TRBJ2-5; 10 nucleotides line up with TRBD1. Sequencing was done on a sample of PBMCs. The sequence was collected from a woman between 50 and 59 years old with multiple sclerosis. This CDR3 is CASSPTGTGAETQYF. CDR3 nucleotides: TGTGCCAGCAGTCCAACCGGGACAGGGGCAGAGACCCAGTACTTC.